This T cell receptor (beta chain) was captured by sequencing in a study of identical twins (dated by TCRdb to 2016 to 2018). Background on the whole study: TCR alpha and beta repertoires from monozygotic twins, unrelated adults of various ages and cord blood were deep-sequenced to test whether fetal clonotypes persist. Replicate twin experiments were performed at different times using different library preparation protocols to rule out contamination.

This clonotype has just a few counts. This clone's antigen is unknown. Base qualities are not provided; no much larger clone lies one nucleotide away. Library preparation used 5' RACE. Instrument on record: Illumina HiSeq 2000. Template switching introduced a universal primer binding site; the final cDNA contained a unique molecular identifier, enabling accurate counting of TCR cDNA molecules. First-strand cDNA for TCR alpha and beta chains was synthesized from specific primers in the conserved constant-segment region. To control for contamination, every cDNA library carried two barcodes: a SMART-Mk sample barcode plus Illumina barcodes. TruSeq adapter sequences and Illumina sample barcodes were added in two successive PCR steps. The Illumina HiSeq platform was used with custom primers to sequence TCR alpha and beta cDNA libraries. As for the original processing: Unique molecular identifiers were extracted from raw reads with MiGEC, and CDR3 positions were determined with MiXCR. For each individual, recombination models were inferred using an EM algorithm with the repgenHMM and IGoR tools. Shared clonotype analysis was performed with the tcR package in R, normalizing sharing by the product of cloneset sizes. To study raw recombination without the effects of thymic and clonal selection, out-of-frame nonproductive sequences were analyzed. Through fastp at Q25 and MiXCR, TCRdb rebuilt clones from the public reads, retaining in-frame beta chains. Each CDR3 protein gets just one entry, which takes the most common genes and DNA from the rows behind it. TCRdb's processing, not the authors' own work, is the source of the V and J calls. For this sample there are approximately 670,000 distinct CDR3 sequences; less than 7% appear just once. Approximately 1.6% of the sample rests with the top ten.

What the research found in general, with its limitations: In monozygotic twins, recombination models systematically underestimated out-of-frame TCR alpha sharing, but the models matched the sharing seen between unrelated individuals. Fewer insertions were carried by abundant cord blood beta clonotypes; a weaker similar trend was observed in young adult naive repertoires, while no such trend was observed in memory repertoires. The excess sharing between twins in beta out-of-frame sequences was weaker because fewer shared sequences reduced the signal-to-noise ratio. Because the same donors could not be followed over many years, the conclusions depended on cross-sectional statistical analysis. Compared with coincidental sharing between unrelated individuals, out-of-frame TCR alpha sequences shared between twins showed an excess of sequences with low generation probability. Invariant T cells such as MAIT and iNKT could partly confound zero-insertion analyses, although diverse VJ usage argued against such confounding for most clonotypes.

From cysteine to phenylalanine, the CDR3 is 15 amino acids long. Of all the DNA, just the CDR3 is kept, 45 bases in frame from base 1. V and J lose 3 bases and 3 bases, and a span of 17 bases separates them. The germline V gene (reference sequence) specifies DFQATT as CDR1 and SNEGSKA as CDR2. Every donor in the study was a healthy Caucasian. Three unrelated non-twin adults were additionally sequenced: a male aged 18 to 29, a male aged 50 to 59 and a female aged 50 to 59. Miltenyi CD45RO+ enrichment and human naive T-cell isolation kits were used to isolate memory (CD45RO+) and naive T cells from PBMC.

The sequence came from a man aged 18 to 29 in good health. Here the chain combines TRBV20-1 and TRBJ1-2; the D segment cannot be called with confidence. Material: naive T cells sorted from blood. The cell subset or site label on this specimen signifies: cells isolated with a human naive T-cell isolation kit. The CDR3 protein: CSASAFGRGDYGYTF. The nucleotide sequence reads TGCAGTGCTAGTGCCTTTGGCCGTGGAGACTATGGCTACACCTTC.